A selection of T cell receptor beta chains follows, all from one sample in a study of breast tumors, draining lymph nodes, adjacent tissues. TCRdb recomputed calls from the multiplex PCR reads with MiXCR, one row per CDR3 protein. The top ten clones hold just over 2.5% of a sample with some 140,000 distinct CDR3 sequences, about 22% of them seen once. Material for sequencing was axillary lymph node tissue. The source of these receptors is a female donor with breast cancer. Some clones in this sample may be carry-over from other donors' samples. The CDR3 runs from the conserved cysteine through the conserved F or W. A D gene is named only where the DNA matches it firmly. Clone size, where shown, is once, few, many, or a class for clones that have expanded.

V	D	J	size	CDR3	DNA
TRBV20-1	-	TRBJ1-2	many	CSARSGGYTF	TGCAGTGCTAGATCGGGTGGCTACACCTTC
TRBV7-2	-	TRBJ2-3	many	CASSLVGPAGDTQYF	TGTGCCAGCAGCTTAGTGGGCCCCGCCGGAGATACGCAGTATTTT
TRBV4-3	-	TRBJ2-3	-	CASSQDTGASGLGYTDTQYF	TGCGCCAGCAGCCAAGATACAGGGGCTAGCGGTCTTGGTTACACAGATACACAGTATTTT
TRBV5-6	-	TRBJ2-7	many	CASSLRRDASYEQYF	TGTGCCAGCAGCTTGAGGCGGGACGCTTCCTACGAGCAGTACTTC
TRBV10-3	-	TRBJ2-7	-	CAISGGSYEQYF	TGTGCCATCAGTGGAGGGTCCTACGAGCAGTACTTC
TRBV25-1	-	TRBJ1-2	many	CASSDSGIPNYGYTF	TGTGCCAGCAGTGATTCAGGGATCCCTAACTATGGCTACACCTTC
TRBV6-1	-	TRBJ1-6	many	CASSGTRAYNSPLHF	TGTGCCAGCAGTGGAACCAGGGCCTATAATTCACCCCTCCACTTT
TRBV20-1	-	TRBJ2-3	many	CSARRSTNTDTQYF	TGCAGTGCTAGACGTAGCACCAACACAGATACGCAGTATTTT
TRBV20-1	TRBD2	TRBJ2-7	-	CSARGRTSGSYEQYF	TGCAGTGCTAGAGGTCGGACTAGCGGGTCCTACGAGCAGTACTTC
TRBV18	TRBD2	TRBJ2-5	once	CASSPVTSGGETQCF	TGTGCCAGCTCACCAGTTACTAGCGGCGGAGAGACCCAGTGCTTC
TRBV30	-	TRBJ1-6	many	CAWSTGNNSPLHF	TGTGCCTGGAGCACAGGGAATAATTCACCCCTCCACTTT
TRBV6-5	TRBD1	TRBJ1-6	many	CASSDRGSNSPLHF	TGTGCCAGCAGTGACAGGGGGAGTAATTCACCCCTCCACTTT
TRBV20-1	-	TRBJ1-2	many	CSAMGSRGYTF	TGCAGTGCCATGGGATCAAGAGGCTACACCTTC
TRBV19	-	TRBJ2-2	few	CASSTLTGELFF	TGTGCCAGTAGTACCCTAACCGGGGAGCTGTTTTTT
TRBV19	TRBD2	TRBJ2-1	-	CASRSGTSDYNEQFF	TGTGCCAGTAGGTCCGGGACTAGCGACTACAATGAGCAGTTCTTC
TRBV12-3/TRBV12-4	-	TRBJ2-5	many	CASSGVARAQETQYF	TGTGCCAGCAGTGGGGTAGCGCGAGCTCAAGAGACCCAGTACTTC
TRBV3-1	TRBD1	TRBJ1-6	many	CASSQGQHNSPLHF	TGTGCCAGCAGCCAGGGACAGCATAATTCACCCCTCCACTTT
TRBV19	TRBD2	TRBJ2-1	-	CASSISGTSGTYEQFF	TGTGCCAGTAGTATCTCAGGGACTAGCGGGACCTATGAGCAGTTCTTC
TRBV7-2	TRBD2	TRBJ2-1	many	CASSLGLAGVHEQFF	TGTGCCAGCAGCTTAGGGCTAGCGGGAGTACATGAGCAGTTCTTC
TRBV20-1	TRBD2	TRBJ2-5	many	CSARDRVASGRWETQYF	TGCAGTGCTAGAGATCGAGTCGCTAGCGGGAGGTGGGAGACCCAGTACTTC
TRBV20-1	-	TRBJ2-5	many	CSARDVQETQYF	TGCAGTGCTAGAGACGTACAAGAGACCCAGTACTTC
TRBV5-6	TRBD1	TRBJ2-2	many	CASRLSGGTGELFF	TGTGCCAGCAGGTTATCAGGGGGCACCGGGGAGCTGTTTTTT
TRBV20-1	TRBD2	TRBJ2-7	many	CSARRLAGNSYEQYF	TGCAGTGCTAGAAGACTAGCGGGAAATTCCTACGAGCAGTACTTC
TRBV6-5	TRBD1	TRBJ1-5	many	CASSQSGTGEQPQHF	TGTGCCAGCAGCCAATCCGGGACAGGCGAGCAGCCCCAGCATTTT